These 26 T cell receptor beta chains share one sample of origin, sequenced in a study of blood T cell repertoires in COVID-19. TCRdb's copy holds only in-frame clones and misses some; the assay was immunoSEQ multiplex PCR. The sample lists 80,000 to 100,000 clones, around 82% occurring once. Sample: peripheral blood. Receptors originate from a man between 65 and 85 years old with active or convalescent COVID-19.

CDR3 sequence (DNA): TGTGCCAGCAGTCGGGAGACAGGGATGGCCAAAAACATTCAGTACTTC. Translated, it gives CASSRETGMAKNIQYF. The V and J genes are TRBV11-2 and TRBJ2-4; D might be TRBD1 (7 bases). The V gene lost 6 bases and the J gene lost 1 base, with 16 bases spanning the gap. Looked up from germline, CDR1 is SGHAT and CDR2 is FQNNGV. This CDR3 is 16 amino acids long.

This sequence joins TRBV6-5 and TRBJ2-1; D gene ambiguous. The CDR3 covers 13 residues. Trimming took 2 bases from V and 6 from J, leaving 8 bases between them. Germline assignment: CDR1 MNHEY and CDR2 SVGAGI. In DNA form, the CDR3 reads TGTGCCAGCAGTTACCGCCCGGGCAATGAGCAGTTCTTC. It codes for CASSYRPGNEQFF.

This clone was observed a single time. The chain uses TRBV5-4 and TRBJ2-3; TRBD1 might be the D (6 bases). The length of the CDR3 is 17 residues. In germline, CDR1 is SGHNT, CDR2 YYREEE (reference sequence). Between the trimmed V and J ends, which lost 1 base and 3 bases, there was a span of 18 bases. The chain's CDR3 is CASSLMGRQVGTDTQYF. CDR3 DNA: TGTGCCAGCAGCTTGATGGGTCGACAGGTTGGGACAGATACGCAGTATTTT.

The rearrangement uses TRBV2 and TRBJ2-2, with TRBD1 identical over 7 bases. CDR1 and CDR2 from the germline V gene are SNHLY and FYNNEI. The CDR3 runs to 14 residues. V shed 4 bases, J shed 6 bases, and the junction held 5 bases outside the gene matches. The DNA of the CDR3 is TGTGCCAGCAGTGCGGACAGGAGATCCGGGGAGCTGTTTTTT. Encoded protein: CASSADRRSGELFF.

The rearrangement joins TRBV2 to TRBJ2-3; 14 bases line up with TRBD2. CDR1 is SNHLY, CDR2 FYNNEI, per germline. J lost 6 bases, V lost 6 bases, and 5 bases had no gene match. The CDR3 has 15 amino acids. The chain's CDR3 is CASRTRTSGGDTQYF. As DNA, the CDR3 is TGTGCCAGCAGGACCCGGACTAGCGGGGGGGATACGCAGTATTTT.

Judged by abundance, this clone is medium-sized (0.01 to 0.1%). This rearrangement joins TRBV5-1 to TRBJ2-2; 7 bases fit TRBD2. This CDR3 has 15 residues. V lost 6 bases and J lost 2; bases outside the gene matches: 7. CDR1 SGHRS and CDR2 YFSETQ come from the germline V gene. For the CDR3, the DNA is TGCGCCAGCACTGAAGGACTAGTTAACACCGGGGAGCTGTTTTTT. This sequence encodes CASTEGLVNTGELFF.

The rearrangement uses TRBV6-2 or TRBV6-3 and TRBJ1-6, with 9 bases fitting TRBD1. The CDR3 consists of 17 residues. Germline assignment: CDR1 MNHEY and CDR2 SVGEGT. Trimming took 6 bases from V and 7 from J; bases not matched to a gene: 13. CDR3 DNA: TGTGCCAGCAGCGTTTACCTAGGGACAGGGAGAAATTCACCCCTCCACTTT. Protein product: CASSVYLGTGRNSPLHF.

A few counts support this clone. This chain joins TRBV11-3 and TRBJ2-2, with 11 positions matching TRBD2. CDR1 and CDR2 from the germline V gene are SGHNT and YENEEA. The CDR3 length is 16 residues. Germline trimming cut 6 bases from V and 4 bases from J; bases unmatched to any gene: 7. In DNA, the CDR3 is TGTGCCAGCAGAACTAGCGGGGGTCCCGGCACCGGGGAGCTGTTTTTT. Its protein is CASRTSGGPGTGELFF. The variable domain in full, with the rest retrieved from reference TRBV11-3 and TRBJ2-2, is EAGVVQSPRYKIIEKKQPVAFWCNPISGHNTLYWYLQNLGQGPELLIRYENEEAVDDSQLPKDRFSAERLKGVDSTLKIQPAELGDSAVYLCASRTSGGPGTGELFFGEGSRLTVL.

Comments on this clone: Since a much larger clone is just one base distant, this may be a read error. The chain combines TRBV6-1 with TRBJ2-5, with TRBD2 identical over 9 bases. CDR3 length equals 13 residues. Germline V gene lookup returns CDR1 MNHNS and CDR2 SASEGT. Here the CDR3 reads CARGGAVGETQYF. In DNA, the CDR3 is TGTGCTCGCGGGGGGGCCGTGGGGGAGACCCAGTACTTC.

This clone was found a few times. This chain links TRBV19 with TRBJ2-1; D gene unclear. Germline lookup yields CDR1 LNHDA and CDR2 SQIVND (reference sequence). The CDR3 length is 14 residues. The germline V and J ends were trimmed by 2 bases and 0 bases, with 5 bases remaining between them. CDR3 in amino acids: CASSIKSSYNEQFF. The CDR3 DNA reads TGTGCCAGTAGTATAAAGAGCTCCTACAATGAGCAGTTCTTC.

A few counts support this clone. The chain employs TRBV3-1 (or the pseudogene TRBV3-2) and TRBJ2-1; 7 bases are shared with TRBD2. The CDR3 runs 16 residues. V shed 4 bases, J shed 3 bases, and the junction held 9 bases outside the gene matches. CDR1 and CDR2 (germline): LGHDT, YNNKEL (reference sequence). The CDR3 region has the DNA TGTGCCAGCAGCCCAGACTTTGCGGGGGACTACAATGAGCAGTTCTTC. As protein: CASSPDFAGDYNEQFF.

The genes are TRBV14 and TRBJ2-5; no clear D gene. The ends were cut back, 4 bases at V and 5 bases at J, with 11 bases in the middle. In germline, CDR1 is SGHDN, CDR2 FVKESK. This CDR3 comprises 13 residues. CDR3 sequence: CASSRNLRETQYF. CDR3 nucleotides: TGTGCCAGCAGCCGAAACCTACGGGAGACCCAGTACTTC.

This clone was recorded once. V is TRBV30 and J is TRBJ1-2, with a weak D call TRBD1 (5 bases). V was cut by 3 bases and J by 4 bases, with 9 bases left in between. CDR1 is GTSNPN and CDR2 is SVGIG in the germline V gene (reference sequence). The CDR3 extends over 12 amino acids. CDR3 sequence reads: CAWSQGSYGYTF. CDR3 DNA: TGTGCCTGGAGCCAGGGCTCCTATGGCTACACCTTC. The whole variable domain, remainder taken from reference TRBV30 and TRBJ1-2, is SQTIHQWPATLVQPVGSPLSLECTVEGTSNPNLYWYRQAAGRGLQLLFYSVGIGQISSEVPQNLSASRPQDRQFILSSKKLLLSDSGFYLCAWSQGSYGYTFGSGTRLTVV.

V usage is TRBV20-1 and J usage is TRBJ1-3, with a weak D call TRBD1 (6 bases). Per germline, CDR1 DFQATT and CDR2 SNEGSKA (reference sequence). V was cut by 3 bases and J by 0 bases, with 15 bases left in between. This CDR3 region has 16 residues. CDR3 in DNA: TGCAGTGCTAGTCAAGGGGGAACGAGCTCTGGAAACACCATATATTTT. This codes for CSASQGGTSSGNTIYF.

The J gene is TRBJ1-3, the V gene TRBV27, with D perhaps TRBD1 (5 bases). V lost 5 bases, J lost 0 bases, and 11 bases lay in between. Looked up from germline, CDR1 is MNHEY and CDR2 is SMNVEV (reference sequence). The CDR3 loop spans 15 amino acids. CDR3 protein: CASSLTGGSGNTIYF. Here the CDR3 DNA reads TGTGCCAGCAGTCTTACAGGCGGCTCTGGAAACACCATATATTTT.

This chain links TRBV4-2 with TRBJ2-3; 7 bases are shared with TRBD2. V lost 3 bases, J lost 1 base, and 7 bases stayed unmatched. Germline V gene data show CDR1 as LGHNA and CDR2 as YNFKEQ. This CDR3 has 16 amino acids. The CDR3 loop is CASSQVLGGGTDTQYF. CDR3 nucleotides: TGTGCCAGCAGCCAGGTCTTGGGGGGGGGCACAGATACGCAGTATTTT.

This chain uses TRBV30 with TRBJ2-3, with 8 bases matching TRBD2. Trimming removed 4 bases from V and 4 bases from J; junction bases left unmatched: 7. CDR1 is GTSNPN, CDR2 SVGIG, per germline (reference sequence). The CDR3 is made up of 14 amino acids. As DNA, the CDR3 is TGTGCCTGGAACCCCGGGGGGGTCCCAGATACGCAGTATTTT. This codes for CAWNPGGVPDTQYF.

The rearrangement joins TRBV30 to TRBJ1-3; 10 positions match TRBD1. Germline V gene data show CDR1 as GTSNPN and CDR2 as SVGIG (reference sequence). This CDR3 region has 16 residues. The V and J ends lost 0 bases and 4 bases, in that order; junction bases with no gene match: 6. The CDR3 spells CAWSVRQGAKGNTIYF. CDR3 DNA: TGTGCCTGGAGTGTTCGACAGGGGGCGAAGGGAAACACCATATATTTT.

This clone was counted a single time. The CDR3 coding sequence is TGCGCCAGCAGGGCGGGGGAGTACAATGAGCAGTTCTTC. Its translation: CASRAGEYNEQFF. This chain uses TRBV10-2 with TRBJ2-1, with TRBD2 matching over 7 bases. Trimming cost V 6 bases and J 4 bases; bases outside gene matches: 3. Germline V gives CDR1 WSHSY, CDR2 SAAADI. This CDR3 is built from 13 residues.

The CDR3 protein is CSVGQGNEQYF. CDR3 in DNA: TGCAGTGTAGGACAGGGCAATGAGCAGTACTTC. The chain is built from TRBV20-1 and TRBJ2-7; TRBD1 matches at 8 bases. Germline values: CDR1 DFQATT, CDR2 SNEGSKA (reference sequence). The V segment lost 7 bases and the J segment 7 bases; nucleotides outside the gene matches: 6. The CDR3 spans 11 residues.

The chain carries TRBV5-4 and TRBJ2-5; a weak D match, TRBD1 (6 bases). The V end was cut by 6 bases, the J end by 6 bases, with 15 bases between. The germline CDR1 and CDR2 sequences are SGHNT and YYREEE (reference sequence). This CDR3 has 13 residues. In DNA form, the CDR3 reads TGTGCCAGCACCACGGACAGAGGAAAGACCCAGTACTTC. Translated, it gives CASTTDRGKTQYF.

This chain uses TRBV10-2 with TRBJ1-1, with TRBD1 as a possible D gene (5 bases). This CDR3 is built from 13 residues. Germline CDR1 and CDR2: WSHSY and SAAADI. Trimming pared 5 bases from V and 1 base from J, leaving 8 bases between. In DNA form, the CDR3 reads TGCGCCAGCAGTCCGGACACGAACACTGAAGCTTTCTTT. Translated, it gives CASSPDTNTEAFF.

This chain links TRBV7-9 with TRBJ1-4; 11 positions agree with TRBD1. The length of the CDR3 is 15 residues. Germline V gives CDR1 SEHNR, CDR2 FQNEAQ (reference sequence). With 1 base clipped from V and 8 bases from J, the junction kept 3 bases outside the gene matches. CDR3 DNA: TGTGCCAGCAGCTTAGGAGGGACAGGGGGGGAAAAACTGTTTTTT. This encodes CASSLGGTGGEKLFF.

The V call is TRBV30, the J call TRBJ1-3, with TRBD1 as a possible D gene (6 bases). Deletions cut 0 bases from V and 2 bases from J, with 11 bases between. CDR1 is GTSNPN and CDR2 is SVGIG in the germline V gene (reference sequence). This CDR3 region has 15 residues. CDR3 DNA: TGTGCCTGGAGTGTACTGGGGACACCTGGAAACACCATATATTTT. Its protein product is CAWSVLGTPGNTIYF.

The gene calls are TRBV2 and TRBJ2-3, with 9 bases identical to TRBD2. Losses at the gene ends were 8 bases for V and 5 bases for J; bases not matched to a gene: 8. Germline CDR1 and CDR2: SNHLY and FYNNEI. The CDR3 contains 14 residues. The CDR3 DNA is TGTGCCAGCTCCAAGCGGGGGGCTTTAGATACGCAGTATTTT. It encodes CASSKRGALDTQYF. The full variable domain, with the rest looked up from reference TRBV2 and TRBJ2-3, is EPEVTQTPSHQVTQMGQEVILRCVPISNHLYFYWYRQILGQKVEFLVSFYNNEISEKSEIFDDQFSVERPDGSNFTLKIRSTKLEDSAMYFCASSKRGALDTQYFGPGTRLTVL.

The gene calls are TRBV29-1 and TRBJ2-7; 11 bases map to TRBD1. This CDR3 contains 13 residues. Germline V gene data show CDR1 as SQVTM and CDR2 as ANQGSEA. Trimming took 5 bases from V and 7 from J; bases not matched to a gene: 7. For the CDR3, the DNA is TGCAGCGTTAAAAGGGGGACAGGGGGAGAGCAGTACTTC. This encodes CSVKRGTGGEQYF.